The 9 T cell receptor beta chains listed next were all sequenced from one sample in a study of cytomegalovirus exposure and HLA in healthy donors. Use of 60 Vbeta and 13 Jbeta primers characterized the PCR. Clones were sequenced by immunoSEQ multiplex PCR, and TCRdb holds only the in-frame ones, with some missing. The sample shows 170,000 or so clones, about four fifths of them seen only once. The sample consisted of PBMCs. All receptors derive from a boy younger than 10 in good health and CMV-seronegative.

This rearrangement joins TRBV2 to TRBJ2-7; maybe TRBD1 (6 bases). Per germline, CDR1 SNHLY and CDR2 FYNNEI. V shed 6 bases and J shed 2 bases, with 17 bases lying between them. There are 15 residues in the CDR3. The CDR3: CASRIRRDTTYEQYF. The CDR3 DNA reads TGTGCCAGCAGGATCCGCCGGGACACAACCTACGAGCAGTACTTC.

The chain couples TRBV14 to TRBJ1-2, with a tentative D call TRBD1 (5 bases). Germline CDR1 reads SGHDN; CDR2 reads FVKESK. Trimming pared 0 bases from V and 4 bases from J, leaving 15 bases between. The CDR3 length is 16 residues. In DNA, the CDR3 is TGTGCCAGCAGCCAAGAAGCTAGGTGGGGCCGCTATGGCTACACCTTC. Translating gives CASSQEARWGRYGYTF.

The genes are TRBV7-3 and TRBJ2-1; D gene unclear. Looked up from germline, CDR1 is SGHTA and CDR2 is FQGTGA. The CDR3 contains 13 residues. V was cut by 5 bases and J by 11 bases, with 16 bases left in between. Written as DNA, the CDR3 is TGTGCCAGCAGCGCTAGTCCCGAGACCCAGCAGTTCTTC. Its protein is CASSASPETQQFF.

This clone was seen just once. This chain connects TRBV6-5 to TRBJ2-7; TRBD1 matches 7 bases. The CDR3 contains 13 residues. Looked up from germline, CDR1 is MNHEY and CDR2 is SVGAGI. Trimming cost V 5 bases and J 3 bases; bases outside gene matches: 4. CDR3 sequence reads: CASSRDRSYEQYF. The CDR3 coding sequence is TGTGCCAGCAGTCGGGACAGAAGCTACGAGCAGTACTTC.

The rearrangement uses TRBV7-9 and TRBJ2-7; D not resolved. CDR3 length: 16 residues. Germline V gene lookup returns CDR1 SEHNR and CDR2 FQNEAQ (reference sequence). Trimming left V 2 bases short and J 6 bases short, with 20 bases between. The CDR3: CASSLSSAVLSSEQYF. The CDR3 coding sequence is TGTGCCAGCAGCTTATCTTCAGCAGTCCTGTCTAGCGAGCAGTACTTC.

The chain carries TRBV6-1 and TRBJ2-5; no definite D call. Germline V gene sequence: CDR1 MNHNS, CDR2 SASEGT. The CDR3 sequence is 13 residues long. V lost 7 bases and J 0 bases, leaving 9 bases between the germline ends. The CDR3 region is CASNSRYQETQYF. Here the CDR3 DNA reads TGTGCCAGCAATAGTCGGTACCAAGAGACCCAGTACTTC.

The genes are TRBV13 and TRBJ2-7, with TRBD2 matching 8 bases. V was pared by 4 bases and J by 2 bases, with 10 bases of the junction left unmatched. The CDR3 is 16 residues long. In germline, CDR1 is PRHDT, CDR2 FYEKMQ (reference sequence). This CDR3 reads CASSSRSTGGTYEQYF. The DNA of the CDR3 is TGTGCCAGCAGCTCCCGGAGTACGGGAGGGACCTACGAGCAGTACTTC.

This clone was observed a handful of times. The chain joins TRBV7-9 to TRBJ2-3; D not resolved. V lost 10 bases to trimming and J lost 0 bases, with 8 bases between them. From germline, CDR1 is SEHNR and CDR2 FQNEAQ (reference sequence). The CDR3 is 12 residues long. CDR3 DNA: TGTGCCACCCTGGCTAGCACAGATACGCAGTATTTT. Protein: CATLASTDTQYF. Full variable domain (outside the CDR3, taken from reference TRBV7-9 and TRBJ2-3): DTGVSQNPRHKITKRGQNVTFRCDPISEHNRLYWYRQTLGQGPEFLTYFQNEAQLEKSRLLSDRFSAERPKGSFSTLEIQRTEQGDSAMYLCATLASTDTQYFGPGTRLTVL.

The chain uses TRBV18 and TRBJ2-5; a possible D gene is TRBD2 (5 bases). Trimming left V 2 bases short and J 5 bases short, with 18 bases between. The length of the CDR3 is 16 residues. The V gene's germline CDR1 is KGHSH and CDR2 LQKENI. The CDR3 protein is CASSPNELVVGETQYF. In DNA form, the CDR3 reads TGTGCCAGCTCACCAAACGAACTAGTGGTGGGGGAGACCCAGTACTTC.